The 21 T cell receptor beta chains given below trace back to one sample, sequenced in a study of CD8 T cells in ankylosing spondylitis. Findings and caveats of the study: Seemingly characteristic of ankylosing spondylitis blood was a TCR beta motif consisting of several highly homologous variants.

For these TCRs, the target antigens are not known. Each CDR3 protein is one row after TCRdb ran MiXCR on the 5' RACE reads. The data show under 250,000 distinct CDR3 sequences, about 7% seen once. The source material was blood, either unsorted or a sorted T cell fraction (not recorded which). The receptors here all came from a male donor with ankylosing spondylitis.

This chain uses TRBV5-1 with TRBJ2-7; D not resolved. CDR3 size: 14 residues. V was pared by 0 bases and J by 5 bases, with 12 bases between. CDR1 is SGHRS, CDR2 YFSETQ, per germline. In nucleotides, the CDR3 is TGCGCCAGCAGCTTGGTGGTAAACCCCCACGAGCAGTACTTC. Amino acid sequence: CASSLVVNPHEQYF.

This clonotype has at least ten counts. J is TRBJ2-7 and V is TRBV29-1, with 9 nucleotides matching TRBD2. V was pared by 6 bases and J by 0 bases, with 9 bases of the junction left unmatched. CDR3 length equals 15 residues. Germline V lookup: CDR1 SQVTM, CDR2 ANQGSEA. The CDR3 loop is CSVETSGLSSYEQYF. Here the CDR3 DNA reads TGCAGCGTAGAGACTAGCGGCCTCAGCTCCTACGAGCAGTACTTC.

This clonotype was recorded many times. The rearrangement uses TRBV7-9 and TRBJ1-5; 7 bases are shared with TRBD1. Germline V lookup: CDR1 SEHNR, CDR2 FQNEAQ (reference sequence). V lost 4 bases and J lost 5; bases outside the gene matches: 2. The CDR3 is 13 amino acids. The CDR3 loop reads CASSSDRYQPQHF. CDR3 DNA: TGTGCCAGCAGCTCGGACAGGTATCAGCCCCAGCATTTT.

This clonotype was recorded many times. This chain uses TRBV6-4 with TRBJ2-2; 8 positions agree with TRBD1. The length of the CDR3 is 14 residues. With 0 bases clipped from V and 6 bases from J, the junction kept 0 bases outside the gene matches. The V gene's germline CDR1 is MRHNA and CDR2 SNTAGT. For the CDR3, the DNA is TGTGCCAGCAGTGACTCGACAGGGGCCGGGGAGCTGTTTTTT. Amino acids: CASSDSTGAGELFF.

This chain connects TRBV7-9 to TRBJ2-4; no clear D. The V end was cut by 5 bases, the J end by 1 base, with 15 bases between. There are 16 residues in the CDR3. CDR1 is SEHNR, CDR2 FQNEAQ, per germline (reference sequence). The CDR3 DNA reads TGTGCCAGCAGCCTTGACGGCAGCTTCGCCAAAAACATTCAGTACTTC. It codes for CASSLDGSFAKNIQYF.

This clonotype has a count of ten or more. The chain couples TRBV4-1 to TRBJ1-5; 8 positions match TRBD1. Germline CDR1 reads MGHRA; CDR2 reads YSYEKL. V trimming: 0 bases; J trimming: 0 bases; junction bases outside the gene matches: 7. CDR3 length: 18 amino acids. In nucleotides, the CDR3 is TGCGCCAGCAGCCAAGATGAGGGACAGGTCAATAGCAATCAGCCCCAGCATTTT. Translation: CASSQDEGQVNSNQPQHF.

Many counts were recorded for this clonotype. The chain combines TRBV6-1 with TRBJ2-7, with 11 bases matching TRBD1. Looked up from germline, CDR1 is MNHNS and CDR2 is SASEGT. V trimming: 6 bases; J trimming: 0 bases; junction bases outside the gene matches: 1. CDR3 length: 14 amino acids. The CDR3 coding sequence is TGTGCCAGCAGAGGGACAGGGGGCTCCTACGAGCAGTACTTC. It translates to CASRGTGGSYEQYF.

This clonotype was recorded at least ten times. The chain has TRBV9 and TRBJ1-2; no definite D call. The CDR3 sequence is 12 residues long. The V gene's germline CDR1 is SGDLS and CDR2 YYNGEE. The V and J ends lost 4 bases and 7 bases respectively, with 11 bases between them. DNA of the CDR3: TGTGCCAGCAGCCCCGATATGGGTGGCTACACCTTC. Its translation: CASSPDMGGYTF. Filled out from reference TRBV9 and TRBJ1-2, the complete variable domain reads DSGVTQTPKHLITATGQRVTLRCSPRSGDLSVYWYQQSLDQGLQFLIQYYNGEERAKGNILERFSAQQFPDLHSELNLSSLELGDSALYFCASSPDMGGYTFGSGTRLTVV.

This clonotype was observed at least ten times. This chain uses TRBV5-5 with TRBJ1-2; the D gene is possibly TRBD1 (6 bases). Trimming took 0 bases from V and 2 from J, leaving 14 bases between them. Per the germline V gene, CDR1 is SGHKS and CDR2 is YYEKEE (reference sequence). The CDR3 extends over 16 amino acids. CDR3 loop: CASSLVWSDRNYGYTF. The CDR3 DNA reads as TGTGCCAGCAGCTTGGTATGGTCCGACAGGAACTATGGCTACACCTTC.

This clonotype occurred many times. V and J are TRBV20-1 and TRBJ1-6; D is possibly TRBD1 (5 bases). The CDR3 is 15 residues long. Trimming removed 3 bases at V and 9 bases at J, with 18 bases between. Germline lookup yields CDR1 DFQATT and CDR2 SNEGSKA (reference sequence). Written as DNA, the CDR3 is TGCAGTGCTAGGGATATCAGGGAATTCGGTTCACCCCTCCACTTT. Translated, it gives CSARDIREFGSPLHF.

This clonotype was picked up many times. The chain couples TRBV7-6 to TRBJ1-1, with TRBD1 as a possible D gene (6 bases). V was clipped by 6 bases and J by 0 bases, with 11 bases between them. Per the germline V gene, CDR1 is SGHVS and CDR2 is FNYEAQ. CDR3 length equals 14 residues. The CDR3 sequence is CASSLDRLNTEAFF. CDR3 coding DNA: TGTGCCAGCAGTCTCGACAGGCTGAACACTGAAGCTTTCTTT. The variable domain in full, completed from reference TRBV7-6 and TRBJ1-1, reads GAGVSQSPRYKVTKRGQDVALRCDPISGHVSLYWYRQALGQGPEFLTYFNYEAQQDKSGLPNDRFSAERPEGSISTLTIQRTEQRDSAMYRCASSLDRLNTEAFFGQGTRLTVV.

The gene calls are TRBV28 and TRBJ2-2; no reliable D call. The length of the CDR3 is 14 residues. V dropped 4 bases and J dropped 3 bases, with 9 bases sitting between them. CDR1 is MDHEN, CDR2 SYDVKM, per germline. The chain's CDR3 is CASSSSGDTGELFF. CDR3 sequence (DNA): TGTGCCAGCAGTTCCTCGGGCGACACCGGGGAGCTGTTTTTT.

The chain recombines TRBV5-6 with TRBJ2-1; D is uncertain. The CDR3 is 15 residues long. CDR1 SGHDT and CDR2 YYEEEE come from the germline V gene. V was trimmed by 2 bases and J by 0 bases, leaving 9 bases between them. CDR3 in amino acids: CASSFTSSSYNEQFF. The CDR3 coding sequence is TGTGCCAGCAGCTTCACCTCCAGCTCCTACAATGAGCAGTTCTTC.

This clonotype has a count of ten or more. The gene calls are TRBV4-1 and TRBJ2-1, with unresolved D. Germline values: CDR1 MGHRA, CDR2 YSYEKL. Trimming stripped 0 bases from V and 1 base from J, with 10 bases between. This CDR3 is built from 16 residues. The CDR3 protein is CASSQDRPYSYNEQFF. The CDR3, as DNA: TGCGCCAGCAGCCAAGATCGGCCTTATTCCTACAATGAGCAGTTCTTC.

This chain joins TRBV19 and TRBJ1-1; the match to TRBD1 covers 7 bases. V was pared by 9 bases and J by 4 bases, with 11 bases of the junction left unmatched. Germline V gene data show CDR1 as LNHDA and CDR2 as SQIVND (reference sequence). CDR3 length: 14 residues. This CDR3 is CASSTDREGTEAFF. The CDR3 DNA follows: TGTGCCAGCTCCACCGACAGGGAGGGCACTGAAGCTTTCTTT.

The sample holds a few counts of this clonotype. The chain recombines TRBV20-1 with TRBJ2-7, with D possibly being TRBD1 (6 bases). Germline values: CDR1 DFQATT, CDR2 SNEGSKA (reference sequence). The CDR3 sequence is 11 residues long. V lost 4 bases to trimming and J lost 6 bases, with 10 bases between them. CDR3: CSATEGGEQYF. In nucleotides, the CDR3 is TGCAGTGCTACAGAAGGGGGCGAGCAGTACTTC.

There are many counts of this clonotype. The V gene is TRBV20-1, the J gene TRBJ1-6, with 9 nucleotides matching TRBD1. V shed 2 bases, J shed 7 bases, and the junction held 9 bases outside the gene matches. CDR1 is DFQATT and CDR2 is SNEGSKA in the germline V gene (reference sequence). CDR3 length: 16 residues. Written as DNA, the CDR3 is TGCAGTGCTAGACAAATGGCCGGGACAGGGAATTCACCCCTCCACTTT. This gives the protein CSARQMAGTGNSPLHF.

In the case of this clonotype: A much larger clone is a single base away; this may be a read error. This rearrangement joins TRBV6-2 or TRBV6-3 to TRBJ1-5, with D unresolved. The CDR3 totals 13 residues. Germline V gene sequence: CDR1 MNHEY, CDR2 SVGEGT. The V end was cut by 5 bases, the J end by 0 bases, with 5 bases between. The CDR3 DNA follows: TGTGCCAGCAGTACTAATAGCAATCAGCCCCAGCATTTT. Translated, it gives CASSTNSNQPQHF.

This clonotype appeared many times. The V call is TRBV2, the J call TRBJ2-2, with D hard to call. Deletions cut 7 bases from V and 2 bases from J, with 8 bases between. This CDR3 contains 13 residues. Germline loops: CDR1 SNHLY, CDR2 FYNNEI. Here the CDR3 DNA reads TGTGCCAGCAATCCCGATAACACCGGGGAGCTGTTTTTT. It translates to CASNPDNTGELFF.

The gene calls are TRBV5-4 and TRBJ2-3; 9 bases align to TRBD2. This CDR3 region has 15 residues. The V gene end was trimmed by 1 base and the J gene end by 6 bases; junction bases not matched to a gene: 6. Germline CDR1 is SGHNT and CDR2 is YYREEE (reference sequence). CDR3 in amino acids: CASSLKREARDTQYF. CDR3 DNA sequence: TGTGCCAGCAGCTTGAAGCGGGAGGCGCGGGATACGCAGTATTTT.

This clonotype was seen ten or more times. J is TRBJ2-3 and V is TRBV27; 10 positions match TRBD2. CDR1 is MNHEY, CDR2 SMNVEV, per germline (reference sequence). V lost 0 bases, J lost 0 bases, and 12 bases stayed unmatched. The CDR3 length is 20 residues. This CDR3 is CASSLSPPLAGAPSTDTQYF. The DNA for the CDR3 is TGTGCCAGCAGTTTATCGCCTCCTCTAGCGGGGGCGCCCAGCACAGATACGCAGTATTTT.